Shown below are 6 T cell receptor beta chains from a single sample sequenced in a study of blood T cell repertoires in COVID-19. Produced via immunoSEQ multiplex PCR; TCRdb's table is partial and in-frame only. The sample records under 400,000 clones, about 90% being singletons. Sample: peripheral blood. The source of these receptors is a woman in her twenties or thirties with COVID-19, enrolled during active disease.

This clone was counted at least ten times. The J gene is TRBJ2-7, the V gene TRBV4-2; 7 nucleotides line up with TRBD2. The germline gives CDR1 LGHNA, CDR2 YNFKEQ. The CDR3 consists of 15 residues. V shed 0 bases, J shed 0 bases, and the junction held 2 bases outside the gene matches. CDR3 sequence (DNA): TGTGCCAGCAGCCAAGAGGGAGGGAGCTCCTACGAGCAGTACTTC. Translation: CASSQEGGSSYEQYF.

The J gene is TRBJ2-5, the V gene TRBV2; 7 positions agree with TRBD2. The germline V gene has CDR1 SNHLY and CDR2 FYNNEI. The trim removed 7 bases at V and 5 bases at J, leaving 10 bases unmatched. This CDR3 is 14 amino acids long. The CDR3 DNA reads TGTGCCAGCAAGGCGGGAGTCGGTGGGGAGACCCAGTACTTC. Protein: CASKAGVGGETQYF.

V is TRBV10-3 and J is TRBJ1-1; D might be TRBD1 (5 bases). CDR3 length equals 14 residues. The V end was cut by 2 bases, the J end by 5 bases, with 12 bases between. The germline gives CDR1 ENHRY, CDR2 SYGVKD. CDR3: CAISELREGTEAFF. CDR3 bases: TGTGCCATCAGTGAGCTCAGGGAGGGGACTGAAGCTTTCTTT.

This chain uses TRBV7-3 with TRBJ2-1; D is undetermined. From germline, CDR1 is SGHTA and CDR2 FQGTGA. V was pared by 0 bases and J by 0 bases, with 6 bases between. CDR3 length equals 15 residues. The CDR3 reads CASSLTLSSYNEQFF. The CDR3 coding sequence is TGTGCCAGCAGCTTAACTCTGAGCTCCTACAATGAGCAGTTCTTC.

The gene calls are TRBV6-1 and TRBJ2-7; weak D call: TRBD2 (5 bases). The CDR3 covers 14 residues. V was trimmed by 3 bases and J by 5 bases, leaving 14 bases between them. Germline CDR1 is MNHNS and CDR2 is SASEGT. CDR3 sequence (DNA): TGTGCCAGCAGTGACCGCCGGGAAACGGACGAGCAGTACTTC. This codes for CASSDRRETDEQYF.

The rearrangement joins TRBV24-1 to TRBJ2-7; 8 bases agree with TRBD2. Germline CDR1 is KGHDR and CDR2 is SFDVKD. With V trimmed by 3 bases and J by 2 bases, 8 bases remained unmatched. The CDR3 covers 16 residues. In DNA, the CDR3 is TGTGCCACCAGTGATACGACTAGCGACCCACCCTACGAGCAGTACTTC. As protein: CATSDTTSDPPYEQYF.